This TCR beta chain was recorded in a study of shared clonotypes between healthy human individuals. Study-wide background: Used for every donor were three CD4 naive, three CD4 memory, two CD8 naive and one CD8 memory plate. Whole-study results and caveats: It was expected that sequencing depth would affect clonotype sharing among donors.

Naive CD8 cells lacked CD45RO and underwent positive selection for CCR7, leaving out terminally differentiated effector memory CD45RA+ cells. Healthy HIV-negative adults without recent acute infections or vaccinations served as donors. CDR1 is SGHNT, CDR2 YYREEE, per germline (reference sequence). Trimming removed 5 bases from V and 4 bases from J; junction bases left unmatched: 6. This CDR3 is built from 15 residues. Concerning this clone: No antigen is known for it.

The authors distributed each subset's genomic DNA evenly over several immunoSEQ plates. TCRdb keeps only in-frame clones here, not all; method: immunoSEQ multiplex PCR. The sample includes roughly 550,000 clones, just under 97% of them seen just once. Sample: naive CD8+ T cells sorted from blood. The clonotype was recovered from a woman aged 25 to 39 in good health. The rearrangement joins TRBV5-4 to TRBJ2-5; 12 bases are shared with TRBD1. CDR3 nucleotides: TGTGCCAGCAGAACCGGGACAGGGGGCGGAGAGACCCAGTACTTC. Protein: CASRTGTGGGETQYF.